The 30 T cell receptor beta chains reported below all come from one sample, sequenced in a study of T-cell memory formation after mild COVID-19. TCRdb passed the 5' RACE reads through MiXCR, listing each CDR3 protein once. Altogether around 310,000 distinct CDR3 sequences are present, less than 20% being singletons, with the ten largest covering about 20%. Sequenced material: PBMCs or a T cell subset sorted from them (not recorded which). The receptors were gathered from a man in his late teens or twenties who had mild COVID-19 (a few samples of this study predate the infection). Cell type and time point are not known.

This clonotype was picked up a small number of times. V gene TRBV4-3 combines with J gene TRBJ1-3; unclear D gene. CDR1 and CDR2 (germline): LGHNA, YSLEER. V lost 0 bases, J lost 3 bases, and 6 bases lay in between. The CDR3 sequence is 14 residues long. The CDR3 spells CASSQDAGGNTIYF. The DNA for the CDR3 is TGCGCCAGCAGCCAAGATGCGGGTGGAAACACCATATATTTT.

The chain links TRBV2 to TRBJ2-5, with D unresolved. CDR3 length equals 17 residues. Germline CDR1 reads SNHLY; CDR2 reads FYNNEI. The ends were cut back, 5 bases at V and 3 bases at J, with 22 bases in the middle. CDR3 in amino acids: CASSLTLSAATEETQYF. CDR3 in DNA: TGTGCCAGCAGTCTTACCCTGAGCGCGGCTACCGAAGAGACCCAGTACTTC.

CDR3 residues: CSTREAAYGYTF. DNA for the CDR3: TGCAGCACGAGGGAGGCTGCCTATGGCTACACCTTC. The V and J genes are TRBV29-1 and TRBJ1-2; D is unclear. From germline, CDR1 is SQVTM and CDR2 ANQGSEA. V was shortened by 8 bases and J by 4 bases, with 14 bases between the two germline ends. The CDR3 contains 12 residues.

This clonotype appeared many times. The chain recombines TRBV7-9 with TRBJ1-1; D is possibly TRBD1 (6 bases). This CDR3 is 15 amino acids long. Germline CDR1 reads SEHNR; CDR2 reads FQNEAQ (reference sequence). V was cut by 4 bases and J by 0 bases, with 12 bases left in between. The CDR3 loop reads CASSSRDTMNTEAFF. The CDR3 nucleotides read TGTGCCAGCAGCTCCCGGGACACGATGAACACTGAAGCTTTCTTT. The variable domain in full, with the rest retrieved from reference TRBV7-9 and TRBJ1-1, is DTGVSQNPRHKITKRGQNVTFRCDPISEHNRLYWYRQTLGQGPEFLTYFQNEAQLEKSRLLSDRFSAERPKGSFSTLEIQRTEQGDSAMYLCASSSRDTMNTEAFFGQGTRLTVV.

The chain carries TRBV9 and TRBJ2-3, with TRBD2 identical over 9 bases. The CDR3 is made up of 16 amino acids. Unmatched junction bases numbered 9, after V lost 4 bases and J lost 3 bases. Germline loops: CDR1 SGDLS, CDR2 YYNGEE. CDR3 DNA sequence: TGTGCCAGCAGCTCGCGGGGGGGACCGCATACAGATACGCAGTATTTT. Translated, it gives CASSSRGGPHTDTQYF.

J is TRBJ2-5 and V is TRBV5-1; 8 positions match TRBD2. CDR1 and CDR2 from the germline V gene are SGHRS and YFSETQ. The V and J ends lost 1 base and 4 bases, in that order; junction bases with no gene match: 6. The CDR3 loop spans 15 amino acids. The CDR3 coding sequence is TGCGCCAGCAGCTTGCGGGGGGGCAGCGGAGAGACCCAGTACTTC. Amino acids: CASSLRGGSGETQYF.

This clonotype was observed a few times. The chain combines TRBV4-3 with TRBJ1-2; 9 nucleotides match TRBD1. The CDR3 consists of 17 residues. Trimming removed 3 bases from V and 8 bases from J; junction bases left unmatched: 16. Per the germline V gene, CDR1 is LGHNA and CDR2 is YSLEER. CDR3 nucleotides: TGCGCCAGCAGCCACCGACTACCGGGACAGGGTATGGCAGGCTACACCTTC. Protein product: CASSHRLPGQGMAGYTF.

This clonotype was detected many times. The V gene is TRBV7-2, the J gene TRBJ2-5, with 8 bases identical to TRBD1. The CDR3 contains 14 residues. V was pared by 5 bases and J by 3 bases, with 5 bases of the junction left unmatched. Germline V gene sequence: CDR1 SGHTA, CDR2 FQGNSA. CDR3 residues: CASSAGDRKETQYF. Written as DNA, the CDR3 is TGTGCCAGCAGCGCCGGGGACAGGAAAGAGACCCAGTACTTC.

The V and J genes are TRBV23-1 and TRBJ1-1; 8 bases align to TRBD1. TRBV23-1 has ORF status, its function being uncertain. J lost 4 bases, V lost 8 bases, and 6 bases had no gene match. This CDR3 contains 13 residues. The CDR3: CASVSQGGTEAFF. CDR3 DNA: TGCGCCAGCGTATCACAGGGGGGCACTGAAGCTTTCTTT.

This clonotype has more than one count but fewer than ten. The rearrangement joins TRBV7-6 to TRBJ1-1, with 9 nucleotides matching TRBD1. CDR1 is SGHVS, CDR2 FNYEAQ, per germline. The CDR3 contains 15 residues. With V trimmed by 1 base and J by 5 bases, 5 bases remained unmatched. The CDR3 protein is CASSLETGGLTEAFF. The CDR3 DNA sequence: TGTGCCAGCAGCTTAGAAACAGGGGGCTTAACTGAAGCTTTCTTT.

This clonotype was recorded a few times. The CDR3 DNA follows: TGTGCCAGCAGCCGACCCTCGCCCGTCACGAACACCGGGGAGCTGTTTTTT. Protein sequence: CASSRPSPVTNTGELFF. The chain couples TRBV2 to TRBJ2-2; D is ambiguous. Trimming shortened V by 6 bases and J by 0 bases, and 17 bases separated the two germline ends. This CDR3 contains 17 residues. CDR1 is SNHLY, CDR2 FYNNEI, per germline.

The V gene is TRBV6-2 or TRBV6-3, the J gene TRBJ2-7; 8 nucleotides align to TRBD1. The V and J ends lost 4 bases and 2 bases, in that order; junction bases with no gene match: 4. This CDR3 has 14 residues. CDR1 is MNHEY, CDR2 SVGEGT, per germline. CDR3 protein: CASSFRQGPYEQYV. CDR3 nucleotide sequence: TGTGCCAGCAGTTTTCGACAGGGGCCCTACGAGCAGTACGTC.

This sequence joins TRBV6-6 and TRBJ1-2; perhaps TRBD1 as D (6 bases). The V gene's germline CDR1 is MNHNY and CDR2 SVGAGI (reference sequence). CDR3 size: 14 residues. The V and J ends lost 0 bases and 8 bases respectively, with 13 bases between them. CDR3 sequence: CASSYSMGARGYTF. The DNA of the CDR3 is TGTGCCAGCAGTTACTCGATGGGGGCGCGAGGCTACACCTTC.

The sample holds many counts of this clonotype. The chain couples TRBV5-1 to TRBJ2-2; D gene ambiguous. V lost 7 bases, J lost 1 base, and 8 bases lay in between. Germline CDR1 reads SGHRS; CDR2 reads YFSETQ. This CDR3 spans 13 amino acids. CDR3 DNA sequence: TGCGCCAGCGGGCCAAGGAACACCGGGGAGCTGTTTTTT. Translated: CASGPRNTGELFF.

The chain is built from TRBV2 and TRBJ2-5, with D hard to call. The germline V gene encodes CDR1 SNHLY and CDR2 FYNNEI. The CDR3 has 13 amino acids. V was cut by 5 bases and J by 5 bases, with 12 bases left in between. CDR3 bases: TGTGCCAGCAGTCCCGGGCCGACCGAGACCCAGTACTTC. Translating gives CASSPGPTETQYF.

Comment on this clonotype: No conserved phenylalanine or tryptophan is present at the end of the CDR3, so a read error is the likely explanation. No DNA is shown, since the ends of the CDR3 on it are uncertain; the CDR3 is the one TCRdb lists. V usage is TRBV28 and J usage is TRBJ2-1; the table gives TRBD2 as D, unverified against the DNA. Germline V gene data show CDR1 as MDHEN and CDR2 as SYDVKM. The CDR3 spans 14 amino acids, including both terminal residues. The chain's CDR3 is CASSFSGGARELFI.

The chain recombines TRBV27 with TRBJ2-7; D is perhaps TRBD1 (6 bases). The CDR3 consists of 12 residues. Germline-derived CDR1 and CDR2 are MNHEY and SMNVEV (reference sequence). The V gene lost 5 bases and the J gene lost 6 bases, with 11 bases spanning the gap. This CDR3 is CASSLVGGEQYV. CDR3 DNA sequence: TGTGCCAGCAGTCTGGTAGGGGGCGAGCAGTACGTC.

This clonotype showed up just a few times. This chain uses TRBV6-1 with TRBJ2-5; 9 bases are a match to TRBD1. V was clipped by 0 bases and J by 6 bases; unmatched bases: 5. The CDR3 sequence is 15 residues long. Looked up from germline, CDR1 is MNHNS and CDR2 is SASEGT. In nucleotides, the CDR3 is TGTGCCAGCAGTGAAGCGCCGGACAGGGGCAAGACCCAGTACTTC. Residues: CASSEAPDRGKTQYF.

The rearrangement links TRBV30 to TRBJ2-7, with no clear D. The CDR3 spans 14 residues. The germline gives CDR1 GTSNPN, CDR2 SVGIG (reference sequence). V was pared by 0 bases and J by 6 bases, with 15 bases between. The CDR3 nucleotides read TGTGCCTGGAGTGTCGGGCTTGCATCAACCGAGCAGTACTTC. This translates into CAWSVGLASTEQYF.

CDR3: CASSQEGWGHTEAFF. The DNA for the CDR3 is TGCGCCAGCAGCCAAGAGGGGTGGGGACACACTGAAGCTTTCTTT. The J gene is TRBJ1-1, the V gene TRBV4-1; D may be TRBD1 (5 bases). CDR1 and CDR2 from the germline V gene are MGHRA and YSYEKL. Trimming pared 0 bases from V and 3 bases from J, leaving 11 bases between. CDR3 size: 15 residues.

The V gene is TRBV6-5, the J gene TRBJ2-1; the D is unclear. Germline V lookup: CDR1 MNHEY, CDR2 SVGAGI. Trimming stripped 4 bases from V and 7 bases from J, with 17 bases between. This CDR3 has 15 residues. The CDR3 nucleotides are TGTGCCAGCAGTTCTCCCGGCCGCCCAGTAAATGAGCAGTTCTTC. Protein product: CASSSPGRPVNEQFF.

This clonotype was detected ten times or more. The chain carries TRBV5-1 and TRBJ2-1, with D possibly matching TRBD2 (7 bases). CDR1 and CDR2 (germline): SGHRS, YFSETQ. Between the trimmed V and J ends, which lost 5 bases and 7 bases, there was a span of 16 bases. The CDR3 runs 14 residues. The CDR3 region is CASRPPGGFNEQFF. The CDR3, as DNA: TGCGCCAGCAGGCCGCCGGGGGGCTTTAATGAGCAGTTCTTC.

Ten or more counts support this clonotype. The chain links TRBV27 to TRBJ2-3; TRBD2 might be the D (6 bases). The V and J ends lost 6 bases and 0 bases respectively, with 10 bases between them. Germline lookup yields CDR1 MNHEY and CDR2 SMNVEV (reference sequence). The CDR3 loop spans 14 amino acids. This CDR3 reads CASRLADSTDTQYF. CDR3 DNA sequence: TGTGCCAGCAGATTAGCGGATAGCACAGATACGCAGTATTTT.

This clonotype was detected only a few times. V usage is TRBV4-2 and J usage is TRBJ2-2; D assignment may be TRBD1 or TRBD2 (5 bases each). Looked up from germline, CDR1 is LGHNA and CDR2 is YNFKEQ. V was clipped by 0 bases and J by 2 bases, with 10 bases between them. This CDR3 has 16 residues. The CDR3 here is CASSQDEGFNTGELFF. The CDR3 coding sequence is TGTGCCAGCAGCCAAGATGAGGGGTTCAACACCGGGGAGCTGTTTTTT.

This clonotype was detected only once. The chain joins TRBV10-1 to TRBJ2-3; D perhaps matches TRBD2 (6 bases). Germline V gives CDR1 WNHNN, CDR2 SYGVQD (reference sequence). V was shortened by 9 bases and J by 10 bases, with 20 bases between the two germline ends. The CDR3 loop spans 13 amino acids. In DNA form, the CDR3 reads TGCGCCAGAAGTATTCCTGGGACTCCGTCGCAGTATTTT. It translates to CARSIPGTPSQYF.

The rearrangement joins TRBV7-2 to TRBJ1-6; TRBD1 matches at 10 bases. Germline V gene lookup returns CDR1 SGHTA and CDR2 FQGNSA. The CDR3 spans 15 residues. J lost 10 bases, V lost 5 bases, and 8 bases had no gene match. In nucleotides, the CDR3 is TGTGCCAGCAGCATCTTGGGACAGGGGCACTCACCCCTCCACTTT. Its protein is CASSILGQGHSPLHF.

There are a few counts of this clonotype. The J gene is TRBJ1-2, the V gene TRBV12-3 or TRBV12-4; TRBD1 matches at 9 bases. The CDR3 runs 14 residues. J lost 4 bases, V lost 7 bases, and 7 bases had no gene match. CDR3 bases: TGTGCCAGCAATCCGGGACAGGGCTTCTATGGCTACACCTTC. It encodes CASNPGQGFYGYTF.

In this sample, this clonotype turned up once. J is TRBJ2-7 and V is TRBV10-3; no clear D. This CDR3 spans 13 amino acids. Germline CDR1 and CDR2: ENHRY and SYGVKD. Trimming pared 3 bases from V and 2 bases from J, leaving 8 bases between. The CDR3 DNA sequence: TGTGCCATCAGTGAAGGCTCTACCTACGAGCAGTACTTC. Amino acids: CAISEGSTYEQYF.

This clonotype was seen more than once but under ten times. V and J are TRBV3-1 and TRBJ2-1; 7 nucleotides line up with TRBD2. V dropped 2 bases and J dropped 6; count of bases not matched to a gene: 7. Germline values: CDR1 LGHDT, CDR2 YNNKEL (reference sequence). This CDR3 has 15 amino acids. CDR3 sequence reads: CASSQREAGTNEQFF. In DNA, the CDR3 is TGTGCCAGCAGCCAAAGGGAAGCGGGGACCAATGAGCAGTTCTTC.

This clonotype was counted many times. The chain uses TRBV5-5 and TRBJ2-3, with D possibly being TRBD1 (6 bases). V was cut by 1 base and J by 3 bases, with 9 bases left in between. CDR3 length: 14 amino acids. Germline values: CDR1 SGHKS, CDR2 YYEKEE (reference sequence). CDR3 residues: CASSLPQGTDTQYF. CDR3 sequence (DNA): TGTGCCAGCAGCTTGCCGCAGGGGACAGATACGCAGTATTTT.